This TCR beta chain is drawn from a study of control samples from healthy donors and cancer patients. Clones were sequenced by immunoSEQ multiplex PCR, and TCRdb holds only the in-frame ones, with some missing. The sample consists of under 150,000 clones, around 90% of them appearing once. CDR1 is LGHNA, CDR2 YSLEER, per germline. The CDR3 covers 15 residues. V lost 6 bases to trimming and J lost 3 bases, with 15 bases between them. The specimen sequenced was blood. This rearrangement joins TRBV4-3 to TRBJ2-1; a possible D gene is TRBD1 (5 bases). This receptor was taken from a man aged 30 to 39 in good health. The CDR3 DNA sequence: TGCGCCAGCAGTAGCATGGGGCTAGACTACAATGAGCAGTTCTTC. Its translation is CASSSMGLDYNEQFF.